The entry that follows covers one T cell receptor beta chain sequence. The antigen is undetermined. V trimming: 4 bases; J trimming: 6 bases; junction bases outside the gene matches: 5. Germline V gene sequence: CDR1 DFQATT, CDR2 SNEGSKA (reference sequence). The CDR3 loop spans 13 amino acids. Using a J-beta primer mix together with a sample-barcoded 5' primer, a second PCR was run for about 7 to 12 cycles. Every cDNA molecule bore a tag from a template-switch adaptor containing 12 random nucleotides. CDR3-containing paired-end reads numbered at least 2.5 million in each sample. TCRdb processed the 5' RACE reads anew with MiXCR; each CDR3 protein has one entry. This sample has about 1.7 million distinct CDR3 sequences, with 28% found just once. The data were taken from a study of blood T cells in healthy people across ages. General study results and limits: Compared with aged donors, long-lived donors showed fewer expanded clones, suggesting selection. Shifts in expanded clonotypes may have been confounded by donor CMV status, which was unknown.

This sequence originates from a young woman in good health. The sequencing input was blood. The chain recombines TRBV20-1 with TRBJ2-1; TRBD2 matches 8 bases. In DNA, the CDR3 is TGCAGTGCTACGGCTAGCGGGCGCAATGAGCAGTTCTTC. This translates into CSATASGRNEQFF.